The sequence of this TCR beta chain was determined in a study of regulatory T cells in long-lasting Graves disease. Germline CDR1 reads MNHEY; CDR2 reads SVGEGT. This CDR3 has 13 residues. After removal of 6 bases from V and 3 bases from J, the junction contained 5 bases not matched to a gene. The authors built TCR beta libraries using iRepertoire HTBI primers and Arm-PCR of CDR3 regions. TCRdb re-derived calls from the multiplex PCR reads in MiXCR, one entry per CDR3 protein. The sample holds roughly 260,000 distinct CDR3 sequences, about 20% seen once. Time point described: newly diagnosed GD, antithyroid drugs for less than 3 months. Researchers made the TCR library from RNA that was extracted from PBMCs. The same data also went into a second study, on T cells in Graves' hyperthyroidism and ophthalmopathy.

Sequences were derived from peripheral blood mononuclear cells (PBMCs), sampled at new diagnosis, from a patient treated with antithyroid drugs. This TCR came from a woman under 40 with Graves disease. This chain links TRBV6-2 or TRBV6-3 with TRBJ2-7; TRBD2 agrees at 7 bases. CDR3 in amino acids: CASRISGGYEQYF. The CDR3 bases are TGTGCCAGCAGAATATCGGGGGGCTACGAGCAGTACTTC.